Presented here are 27 T cell receptor beta chains from one specimen sequenced in a study of T cells in Graves' hyperthyroidism and ophthalmopathy. Amplification yielded TCR beta CDR3 regions, with RNA transcripts as the source. In the first-round RT-PCR of the TCR CDR3, the HTBI primer set was used. TCRdb re-called the multiplex PCR reads with MiXCR, one entry per CDR3 protein. The table has about 720,000 distinct CDR3 sequences, around 20% seen once. The sequencing input was blood. The source is a woman in her forties or fifties with Graves' hyperthyroidism that later progressed to Graves' ophthalmopathy.

This clonotype was observed a few times. The rearrangement links TRBV5-8 to TRBJ1-2; 7 bases are shared with TRBD1. Germline loops: CDR1 SGHTS, CDR2 YDEGEE. Unmatched junction bases numbered 14, after V lost 9 bases and J lost 0 bases. The CDR3 runs 16 residues. In nucleotides, the CDR3 is TGTGCCACCAGAACCTACGGCCAGGGGGCTAACTATGGCTACACCTTC. Amino acid sequence: CATRTYGQGANYGYTF.

Of note for this clonotype: The junction does not match germline at one end; this may be a read error. The chain couples TRBV7-6 to TRBJ2-5, with D tentatively TRBD2 (6 bases). Per germline, CDR1 SGHVS and CDR2 FNYEAQ. This CDR3 comprises 14 residues. This chain's CDR3 is CAGSNDRGRETQYF. The CDR3 DNA is TGTGCCGGCAGCAACGATCGGGGGAGGGAGACCCAGTACTTC.

This rearrangement joins TRBV6-1 to TRBJ2-7; maybe TRBD1 (6 bases). Trimming left V 6 bases short and J 2 bases short, with 14 bases between. The CDR3 runs 14 residues. Germline-derived CDR1 and CDR2 are MNHNS and SASEGT. The CDR3 DNA sequence: TGTGCCAGCAGCCCCCGACAGGTTCCCTACGAGCAGTACTTC. Translated: CASSPRQVPYEQYF.

Details on this clonotype: Its ends do not fully match the called genes, so a read error is possible. The chain is built from TRBV7-7 and TRBJ2-1; D unresolved. The length of the CDR3 is 14 residues. CDR1 is SSHAT, CDR2 FNYEAQ, per germline (reference sequence). Here the CDR3 reads CASSLLGEYNEQFF. The DNA for the CDR3 is TGTGCTAGCAGCTTATTAGGAGAGTACAATGAGCAGTTCTTC.

This clonotype has only a few counts. V gene TRBV25-1 combines with J gene TRBJ2-1, with D perhaps matching TRBD2 (5 bases). The CDR3 covers 13 residues. Germline CDR1 reads MGHDK; CDR2 reads SYGVNS. Trimming removed 4 bases from V and 8 bases from J, with 12 bases in between. For the CDR3, the DNA is TGTGCCAGCAGTGTAGGAGGTGCCGATGAGCAGTTCTTC. This codes for CASSVGGADEQFF.

This clonotype has ten or more counts. The chain employs TRBV7-8 and TRBJ2-1, with D unclear. The CDR3 is 16 amino acids. V lost 3 bases and J lost 5, with 17 bases in between. Germline CDR1 reads SGHVS; CDR2 reads FQNEAQ. In DNA, the CDR3 is TGTGCCAGCAGCTTCCGTTTAGCCTCGCCGCACAATGAGCAGTTCTTC. It encodes CASSFRLASPHNEQFF.

The table lists this clonotype with many counts. The rearrangement uses TRBV2 and TRBJ1-1; 9 bases match TRBD1. Germline lookup yields CDR1 SNHLY and CDR2 FYNNEI. This CDR3 region has 14 residues. The V and J ends lost 6 bases and 5 bases, in that order; junction bases with no gene match: 7. CDR3 sequence reads: CASRRDRDGTEAFF. The CDR3 DNA sequence: TGTGCCAGCAGAAGGGACAGGGACGGGACTGAAGCTTTCTTT.

This clonotype was seen repeatedly, ten times or more. The rearrangement joins TRBV20-1 to TRBJ2-2, with no clear D. The germline gives CDR1 DFQATT, CDR2 SNEGSKA (reference sequence). This CDR3 region has 12 residues. V was trimmed by 1 base and J by 6 bases, leaving 6 bases between them. The CDR3 DNA reads as TGCAGTGCTAGAGCGACTCCCGGGGAGCTGTTTTTT. Amino acids: CSARATPGELFF.

This clonotype was seen a few times. This rearrangement joins TRBV4-1 to TRBJ1-6; D is uncertain. The CDR3 spans 16 residues. V was trimmed by 2 bases and J by 6 bases, leaving 14 bases between them. Germline CDR1 reads MGHRA; CDR2 reads YSYEKL. The CDR3 protein is CASSQSFGFPNSPLHF. The CDR3 nucleotides read TGCGCCAGCAGCCAAAGCTTCGGGTTTCCTAATTCACCCCTCCACTTT.

This clonotype was observed a handful of times. This chain connects TRBV27 to TRBJ1-2; 8 nucleotides line up with TRBD1. CDR1 and CDR2 from the germline V gene are MNHEY and SMNVEV (reference sequence). This CDR3 contains 14 residues. V was clipped by 5 bases and J by 5 bases; unmatched bases: 7. The chain's CDR3 is CASSPRDRSYGYTF. CDR3 in DNA: TGTGCCAGCAGTCCCCGGGACAGGAGTTATGGCTACACCTTC.

This clonotype was seen many times. The rearrangement uses TRBV30 and TRBJ2-3; 9 bases line up with TRBD2. Germline CDR1 GTSNPN, CDR2 SVGIG (reference sequence). This CDR3 is built from 15 residues. Trimming at V came to 0 bases and at J to 6 bases, leaving 7 bases not matched to a gene. In DNA, the CDR3 is TGTGCCTGGAGTGTGTCTAGCGGGGAGGGGGATACGCAGTATTTT. Amino acids: CAWSVSSGEGDTQYF. The whole variable domain, remainder taken from reference TRBV30 and TRBJ2-3, is SQTIHQWPATLVQPVGSPLSLECTVEGTSNPNLYWYRQAAGRGLQLLFYSVGIGQISSEVPQNLSASRPQDRQFILSSKKLLLSDSGFYLCAWSVSSGEGDTQYFGPGTRLTVL.

The gene calls are TRBV6-1 and TRBJ2-5, with TRBD2 matching 13 bases. The trim removed 6 bases at V and 5 bases at J, leaving 9 bases unmatched. This CDR3 contains 16 residues. From germline, CDR1 is MNHNS and CDR2 SASEGT. The DNA for the CDR3 is TGTGCCAGCAGGGTACTAGCGGGGGGGAACAGGGAGACCCAGTACTTC. This gives the protein CASRVLAGGNRETQYF.

In its sample, this clonotype was seen many times. V gene TRBV3-1 combines with J gene TRBJ2-1, with 9 bases matching TRBD1. J lost 1 base, V lost 0 bases, and 7 bases had no gene match. This CDR3 has 18 residues. Germline V CDR1 and CDR2: LGHDT, YNNKEL (reference sequence). Here the CDR3 reads CASSQEQGAIESYNEQFF. The DNA of the CDR3 is TGTGCCAGCAGCCAAGAACAGGGGGCTATAGAGTCCTACAATGAGCAGTTCTTC.

This clonotype was recorded many times. V and J are TRBV20-1 and TRBJ1-2; TRBD1 matches 7 bases. This CDR3 has 14 amino acids. Per germline, CDR1 DFQATT and CDR2 SNEGSKA (reference sequence). Unmatched junction bases numbered 7, after V lost 6 bases and J lost 0 bases. DNA of the CDR3: TGCAGTGCCCAGGGGGGGCCCTCTAACTATGGCTACACCTTC. Amino acids: CSAQGGPSNYGYTF.

This clonotype was observed many times. The V and J genes are TRBV30 and TRBJ1-1; D is unclear. This CDR3 is built from 13 residues. Germline assignment: CDR1 GTSNPN and CDR2 SVGIG (reference sequence). Trimming left V 4 bases short and J 2 bases short, with 11 bases between. The CDR3 DNA follows: TGTGCCTGGACGGATCATTTCAACACTGAAGCTTTCTTT. Amino acids: CAWTDHFNTEAFF. Complete variable domain (other parts from reference TRBV30 and TRBJ1-1): SQTIHQWPATLVQPVGSPLSLECTVEGTSNPNLYWYRQAAGRGLQLLFYSVGIGQISSEVPQNLSASRPQDRQFILSSKKLLLSDSGFYLCAWTDHFNTEAFFGQGTRLTVV.

This clonotype was picked up many times. The chain recombines TRBV2 with TRBJ2-5; D perhaps matches TRBD2 (6 bases). Germline CDR1 is SNHLY and CDR2 is FYNNEI. Between the trimmed V and J ends, which lost 8 bases and 4 bases, there was a span of 14 bases. The length of the CDR3 is 13 residues. The chain's CDR3 is CASPEAGGETQYF. CDR3 bases: TGTGCCAGCCCCGAGGCCGGGGGAGAGACCCAGTACTTC. The variable domain in full, with the rest retrieved from reference TRBV2 and TRBJ2-5, is EPEVTQTPSHQVTQMGQEVILRCVPISNHLYFYWYRQILGQKVEFLVSFYNNEISEKSEIFDDQFSVERPDGSNFTLKIRSTKLEDSAMYFCASPEAGGETQYFGPGTRLLVL.

This clonotype was seen many times. This chain connects TRBV20-1 to TRBJ1-5, with 9 bases identical to TRBD1. V shed 6 bases and J 5 bases; nucleotides not matched to a gene: 11. The CDR3 has 15 amino acids. CDR1 is DFQATT, CDR2 SNEGSKA, per germline (reference sequence). CDR3 nucleotide sequence: TGCAGTGCCCTAAAGGGGACAGGGATCGATCAGCCCCAGCATTTT. Translating it yields CSALKGTGIDQPQHF.

The gene calls are TRBV27 and TRBJ1-4; no reliable D call. The CDR3 sequence is 13 residues long. The germline CDR1 and CDR2 sequences are MNHEY and SMNVEV (reference sequence). The V end lost 4 bases, the J end lost 8 bases, and 11 bases lay between the germline ends. CDR3 sequence: CASSSPSEEKLFF. The CDR3 region has the DNA TGTGCCAGCAGTTCACCGTCAGAAGAAAAACTGTTTTTT. Filled out from reference TRBV27 and TRBJ1-4, the complete variable domain reads EAQVTQNPRYLITVTGKKLTVTCSQNMNHEYMSWYRQDPGLGLRQIYYSMNVEVTDKGDVPEGYKVSRKEKRNFPLILESPSPNQTSLYFCASSSPSEEKLFFGSGTQLSVL.

This clonotype was counted ten times or more. This rearrangement joins TRBV18 to TRBJ2-2; TRBD1 is a possible D gene (6 bases). The germline V gene has CDR1 KGHSH and CDR2 LQKENI. CDR3 length equals 15 residues. Trimming cost V 3 bases and J 5 bases, with 13 bases left between them. The CDR3 region is CASSPTRTDTGELFF. The CDR3 DNA reads as TGTGCCAGCTCACCTACTAGGACAGATACCGGGGAGCTGTTTTTT.

This clonotype appeared many times. The chain recombines TRBV12-3 or TRBV12-4 with TRBJ1-2; 7 nucleotides match TRBD1. The CDR3 length is 13 residues. V gave up 5 bases and J gave up 4 bases; unmatched junction bases: 4. CDR3 residues: CASSPRDSYGYTF. CDR3 coding DNA: TGTGCCAGCAGTCCCCGGGACAGCTATGGCTACACCTTC.

The sample holds a few counts of this clonotype. The rearrangement uses TRBV3-1 and TRBJ1-5; perhaps TRBD1 as D (5 bases). The CDR3 is made up of 16 amino acids. V dropped 0 bases and J dropped 3 bases, with 12 bases sitting between them. Germline values: CDR1 LGHDT, CDR2 YNNKEL (reference sequence). The CDR3 protein is CASSQDMGGNNQPQHF. For the CDR3, the DNA is TGTGCCAGCAGCCAAGATATGGGGGGGAACAATCAGCCCCAGCATTTT.

In this sample, this clonotype turned up many times. The rearrangement links TRBV30 to TRBJ2-2; TRBD1 matches 8 bases. V dropped 8 bases and J dropped 5; count of bases not matched to a gene: 13. From germline, CDR1 is GTSNPN and CDR2 SVGIG (reference sequence). This CDR3 is built from 15 residues. CDR3 DNA: TGTGCCGCGACGCGGCAGGGGGCGGGGACCGGGGAGCTGTTTTTT. This encodes CAATRQGAGTGELFF.

This clonotype was detected ten times or more. The chain has TRBV5-1 and TRBJ2-7; TRBD1 matches at 9 bases. V dropped 3 bases and J dropped 1; count of bases not matched to a gene: 14. Looked up from germline, CDR1 is SGHRS and CDR2 is YFSETQ. There are 18 residues in the CDR3. CDR3 sequence reads: CASSSDYKDRGLSYEQYF. The DNA of the CDR3 is TGCGCCAGCAGCTCCGACTATAAGGACAGGGGCCTTTCCTACGAGCAGTACTTC.

This sequence joins TRBV2 and TRBJ2-1; D may be TRBD2 (5 bases). Germline V CDR1 and CDR2: SNHLY, FYNNEI. Trimming shortened V by 1 base and J by 9 bases, and 16 bases separated the two germline ends. The CDR3 length is 15 residues. The CDR3, as DNA: TGTGCCAGCAGTGAAGATCGGCGGGTTTCGAGTGAGCAGTTCTTC. Residues: CASSEDRRVSSEQFF. Filled out from reference TRBV2 and TRBJ2-1, the complete variable domain reads EPEVTQTPSHQVTQMGQEVILRCVPISNHLYFYWYRQILGQKVEFLVSFYNNEISEKSEIFDDQFSVERPDGSNFTLKIRSTKLEDSAMYFCASSEDRRVSSEQFFGPGTRLTVL.

A few counts support this clonotype. The rearrangement links TRBV10-1 to TRBJ2-3; D is uncertain. V gave up 3 bases and J gave up 2 bases, with 9 bases separating them. Germline V gene data show CDR1 as WNHNN and CDR2 as SYGVQD (reference sequence). The length of the CDR3 is 14 residues. The CDR3 region has the DNA TGCGCCAGCAGTGACGGAAGGAACACAGATACGCAGTATTTT. Translating gives CASSDGRNTDTQYF.

The J gene is TRBJ1-4, the V gene TRBV19; D remains unclear. The CDR3 runs 13 residues. Trimming stripped 1 base from V and 8 bases from J, with 8 bases between. Germline V lookup: CDR1 LNHDA, CDR2 SQIVND (reference sequence). CDR3 DNA: TGTGCCAGTAGTATAGGGTTAAAGGAAAAACTGTTTTTT. Translation: CASSIGLKEKLFF.

This clonotype has only a few counts. The chain couples TRBV4-2 to TRBJ1-6; D is unclear. From germline, CDR1 is LGHNA and CDR2 YNFKEQ. Trimming cost V 5 bases and J 3 bases, with 14 bases left between them. The CDR3 totals 16 residues. Written as DNA, the CDR3 is TGTGCCAGCAGCTCACCGACCGACAACTATAATTCACCCCTCCACTTT. Translating it yields CASSSPTDNYNSPLHF.